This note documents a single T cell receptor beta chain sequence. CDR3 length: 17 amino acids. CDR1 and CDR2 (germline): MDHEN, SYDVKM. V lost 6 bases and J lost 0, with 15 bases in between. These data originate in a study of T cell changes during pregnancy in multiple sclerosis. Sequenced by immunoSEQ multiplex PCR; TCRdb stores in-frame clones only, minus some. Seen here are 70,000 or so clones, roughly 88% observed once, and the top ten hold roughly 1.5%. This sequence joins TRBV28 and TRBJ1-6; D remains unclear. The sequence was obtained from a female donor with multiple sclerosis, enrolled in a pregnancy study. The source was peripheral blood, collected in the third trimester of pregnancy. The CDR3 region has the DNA TGTGCCAGCAGACCCGCGGGAGCGAGCTCCTATAATTCACCCCTCCACTTT. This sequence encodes CASRPAGASSYNSPLHF.